These 22 T cell receptor beta chains share one sample of origin, sequenced in a study of CD8 T cell repertoires and HIV-1 epitope variants. Profiled with immunoSEQ multiplex PCR; TCRdb holds only in-frame clones, not every one. The profile shows under 100,000 clones, roughly four fifths of them singletons. Source material: uncultured baseline CD8+ T cells from peripheral blood mononuclear cells (PBMCs). The receptors were gathered from a male donor with HIV.

This clone was seen a handful of times. This rearrangement joins TRBV15 to TRBJ2-1, with D perhaps TRBD1 (6 bases). V was pared by 4 bases and J by 4 bases, with 14 bases between. The CDR3 runs to 15 residues. Germline V CDR1 and CDR2: LNHNV, YYDKDF (reference sequence). As DNA, the CDR3 is TGTGCCACCAGCATTACAGGGCAGATATACAATGAGCAGTTCTTC. It translates to CATSITGQIYNEQFF.

This chain connects TRBV28 to TRBJ1-3; D is unclear. V lost 3 bases and J 0 bases, leaving 9 bases between the germline ends. The CDR3 has 15 residues. Per the germline V gene, CDR1 is MDHEN and CDR2 is SYDVKM. The CDR3 region is CASSLVGISGNTIYF. As DNA, the CDR3 is TGTGCCAGCAGTTTGGTGGGGATCTCTGGAAACACCATATATTTT. The full variable domain, in which reference TRBV28 and TRBJ1-3 provide the parts outside the CDR3, is DVKVTQSSRYLVKRTGEKVFLECVQDMDHENMFWYRQDPGLGLRLIYFSYDVKMKEKGDIPEGYSVSREKKERFSLILESASTNQTSMYLCASSLVGISGNTIYFGEGSWLTVV.

The CDR3 coding sequence is TGTGCCACCAGCAGGGCCCAGATGGACACCATATATTTT. It translates to CATSRAQMDTIYF. The chain joins TRBV15 to TRBJ1-3; D uncertain. CDR1 is LNHNV and CDR2 is YYDKDF in the germline V gene (reference sequence). V lost 3 bases to trimming and J lost 8 bases, with 11 bases between them. CDR3 size: 13 residues.

The chain joins TRBV28 to TRBJ1-3; a possible D gene is TRBD1 (5 bases). This CDR3 contains 12 residues. CDR1 is MDHEN and CDR2 is SYDVKM in the germline V gene. The V end lost 3 bases, the J end lost 5 bases, and 5 bases lay between the germline ends. The CDR3 is CASSLDRNTIYF. In nucleotides, the CDR3 is TGTGCCAGCAGTTTGGACAGAAACACCATATATTTT.

The chain recombines TRBV7-2 with TRBJ2-3, with a tentative D call TRBD2 (5 bases). This CDR3 region has 16 residues. Germline V gene lookup returns CDR1 SGHTA and CDR2 FQGNSA. V was trimmed by 3 bases and J by 1 base, leaving 14 bases between them. The CDR3 sequence: CASSFSFAGGTDTQYF. The CDR3 nucleotides are TGTGCCAGCAGCTTTTCATTCGCGGGTGGCACAGATACGCAGTATTTT.

This clone was seen a single time. The rearrangement uses TRBV7-9 and TRBJ2-1; TRBD2 is a possible D gene (6 bases). The CDR3 sequence is 16 residues long. V lost 5 bases and J 1 base, leaving 15 bases between the germline ends. The germline V gene has CDR1 SEHNR and CDR2 FQNEAQ (reference sequence). DNA of the CDR3: TGTGCCAGCAGCCCCCGGATTAGCGGTTCCTACAATGAGCAGTTCTTC. This gives the protein CASSPRISGSYNEQFF.

The gene calls are TRBV28 and TRBJ2-3; unclear D gene. The CDR3 runs 12 residues. Trimming left V 10 bases short and J 8 bases short, with 16 bases between. Per germline, CDR1 MDHEN and CDR2 SYDVKM. The CDR3 DNA follows: TGTGCCACCTTAATGAGGCCTACTACGCAGTATTTT. This encodes CATLMRPTTQYF.

The CDR3 DNA sequence: TGTGCCAGCTCACCGACAGGGGGGCGTAGCAATCAGCCCCAGCATTTT. Translating it yields CASSPTGGRSNQPQHF. The chain has TRBV18 and TRBJ1-5; 9 bases match TRBD1. Germline assignment: CDR1 KGHSH and CDR2 LQKENI. Trimming at V came to 3 bases and at J to 0 bases, leaving 3 bases not matched to a gene. The CDR3 sequence is 16 residues long.

The rearrangement joins TRBV28 to TRBJ2-5; the D gene could be TRBD1 or TRBD2 (5 bases each). Trimming left V 5 bases short and J 4 bases short, with 11 bases between. The CDR3 loop spans 13 amino acids. From germline, CDR1 is MDHEN and CDR2 SYDVKM. The CDR3 sequence: CASSGGTTETQYF. CDR3 DNA sequence: TGTGCCAGCAGTGGTGGGACCACAGAGACCCAGTACTTC.

V and J are TRBV29-1 and TRBJ2-5; either TRBD1 or TRBD2 may supply D (5 bases each). Trimming took 3 bases from V and 6 from J, leaving 14 bases between them. This CDR3 is built from 13 residues. Germline V gene sequence: CDR1 SQVTM, CDR2 ANQGSEA. The CDR3 DNA reads TGCAGCGTTGATGTGCAGGGAGTGAAGACCCAGTACTTC. Translation gives CSVDVQGVKTQYF. The whole variable domain, remainder taken from reference TRBV29-1 and TRBJ2-5, is SAVISQKPSRDICQRGTSLTIQCQVDSQVTMMFWYRQQPGQSLTLIATANQGSEATYESGFVIDKFPISRPNLTFSTLTVSNMSPEDSSIYLCSVDVQGVKTQYFGPGTRLLVL.

The genes are TRBV7-3 and TRBJ1-2, with D tentatively TRBD1 (5 bases). There are 15 residues in the CDR3. Germline lookup yields CDR1 SGHTA and CDR2 FQGTGA. The ends were cut back, 2 bases at V and 0 bases at J, with 10 bases in the middle. CDR3 nucleotide sequence: TGTGCCAGCAGCTTAGGGACGGATACTAACTATGGCTACACCTTC. Its protein product is CASSLGTDTNYGYTF.

The genes are TRBV10-3 and TRBJ2-3; TRBD1 matches at 7 bases. The CDR3 consists of 14 residues. V lost 6 bases to trimming and J lost 2 bases; unmatched junction nucleotides: 5. In germline, CDR1 is ENHRY, CDR2 SYGVKD. The DNA of the CDR3 is TGTGCCATCAGCTCGGACAGGTCCACAGATACGCAGTATTTT. Translation gives CAISSDRSTDTQYF.

The rearrangement uses TRBV19 and TRBJ2-3, with 8 nucleotides matching TRBD1. V was clipped by 10 bases and J by 4 bases; unmatched bases: 10. Looked up from germline, CDR1 is LNHDA and CDR2 is SQIVND (reference sequence). The CDR3 loop spans 14 amino acids. This CDR3 is CATSPQGAADTQYF. Written as DNA, the CDR3 is TGTGCCACTAGCCCGCAGGGGGCCGCAGATACGCAGTATTTT.

DNA for the CDR3: TGTGCCAGCTCACCTTTCCCTCAAGAGACCCAGTACTTC. Translating it yields CASSPFPQETQYF. V is TRBV18 and J is TRBJ2-5; D not certain. This CDR3 region has 13 residues. V was pared by 3 bases and J by 2 bases, with 7 bases between. CDR1 KGHSH and CDR2 LQKENI come from the germline V gene.

The chain carries TRBV19 and TRBJ2-1, with D possibly being TRBD1 or TRBD2 (5 bases each). CDR3 length: 17 residues. CDR1 is LNHDA, CDR2 SQIVND, per germline (reference sequence). Between the trimmed V and J ends, which lost 4 bases and 8 bases, there was a span of 24 bases. CDR3 amino acids: CASSRLQIARGWHEQFF. Written as DNA, the CDR3 is TGTGCCAGTAGTAGACTACAGATTGCGAGGGGTTGGCATGAGCAGTTCTTC.

This clone was picked up a small number of times. The V call is TRBV27, the J call TRBJ2-1; 7 nucleotides align to TRBD1. Trimming at V came to 7 bases and at J to 1 base, leaving 4 bases not matched to a gene. The CDR3 is 14 amino acids. CDR1 MNHEY and CDR2 SMNVEV come from the germline V gene (reference sequence). CDR3 DNA sequence: TGTGCCAGCAAGAGGACAGGTTCCTACAATGAGCAGTTCTTC. It specifies CASKRTGSYNEQFF.

The J gene is TRBJ2-1, the V gene TRBV9; TRBD2 agrees at 10 bases. Germline V gives CDR1 SGDLS, CDR2 YYNGEE. J was trimmed by 2 bases and V by 4 bases; bases with no gene match: 3. The CDR3 totals 15 residues. The CDR3 DNA sequence: TGTGCCAGCAGCTCAAGCGGGGGGGCCTACAATGAGCAGTTCTTC. Translated, it gives CASSSSGGAYNEQFF.

CDR3 loop: CASSLDTAYEQYF. The CDR3 coding sequence is TGTGCCAGCAGCCTAGACACAGCCTACGAGCAGTACTTC. V is TRBV7-2 and J is TRBJ2-7; no clear D. Trimming removed 5 bases at V and 2 bases at J, with 10 bases between. CDR3 length: 13 amino acids. Germline loops: CDR1 SGHTA, CDR2 FQGNSA.

J is TRBJ2-6 and V is TRBV30; a weak D match, TRBD1 (5 bases). Germline V gene sequence: CDR1 GTSNPN, CDR2 SVGIG (reference sequence). Trimming removed 0 bases at V and 0 bases at J, with 15 bases between. This CDR3 is 18 amino acids long. This CDR3 is CAWSVYTGGGSGANVLTF. As DNA, the CDR3 is TGTGCCTGGAGTGTATATACAGGCGGCGGCTCTGGGGCCAACGTCCTGACTTTC.

This clone was detected only a few times. The chain links TRBV29-1 to TRBJ1-2; a possible D gene is TRBD1 (6 bases). V dropped 4 bases and J dropped 8 bases, with 11 bases sitting between them. Germline CDR1 is SQVTM and CDR2 is ANQGSEA. The CDR3 runs to 11 residues. The CDR3 region has the DNA TGCAGCGTTGGAGGGGGTGGCGGCTACACCTTC. This encodes CSVGGGGGYTF. The variable domain in full, completed from reference TRBV29-1 and TRBJ1-2, reads SAVISQKPSRDICQRGTSLTIQCQVDSQVTMMFWYRQQPGQSLTLIATANQGSEATYESGFVIDKFPISRPNLTFSTLTVSNMSPEDSSIYLCSVGGGGGYTFGSGTRLTVV.

The CDR3 reads CASSIGTDRFEQYF. For the CDR3, the DNA is TGTGCCAGCAGCATTGGGACAGATCGATTCGAGCAGTACTTC. V usage is TRBV5-6 and J usage is TRBJ2-7, with 7 nucleotides matching TRBD1. J lost 6 bases, V lost 4 bases, and 10 bases had no gene match. Per the germline V gene, CDR1 is SGHDT and CDR2 is YYEEEE. The CDR3 runs 14 residues.

The genes are TRBV10-3 and TRBJ1-2, with D perhaps TRBD1 (6 bases). V gave up 6 bases and J gave up 0 bases, with 11 bases separating them. This CDR3 has 14 residues. Germline V gives CDR1 ENHRY, CDR2 SYGVKD. The CDR3 loop is CAISPDRSNYGYTF. The DNA of the CDR3 is TGTGCCATCAGCCCGGACAGATCTAACTATGGCTACACCTTC.